Reported below is one TCR beta chain. The sample has other DNA sequences that encode this CDR3 too. In the PCR, 60 Vbeta and 13 Jbeta primers were used. Clones were sequenced by immunoSEQ multiplex PCR, and TCRdb holds only the in-frame ones, with some missing. The sample holds just under 80,000 clones, roughly 80% seen once. The CDR3 has 13 residues. The V segment lost 6 bases and the J segment 3 bases; nucleotides outside the gene matches: 4. CDR1 is SNHLY and CDR2 is FYNNEI in the germline V gene. This entry belongs to a study of cytomegalovirus exposure and HLA in healthy donors. The J gene is TRBJ2-7, the V gene TRBV2; 8 nucleotides match TRBD1. Sequencing was carried out using PBMCs. The receptor's source is a man between 35 and 55 years old in good health and CMV-seronegative. The CDR3 DNA reads TGTGCCAGCAGAAAGGGACAGGTCTACGAGCAGTACTTC. Protein product: CASRKGQVYEQYF.